The T cell receptor beta chain under discussion was sequenced for a study of shared clonotypes between healthy human individuals. Notes on the study in general: Genetic and exposure-history diversity was limited by the small donor number. Clonotype sharing across several donors was observed for around 5.1% of naive CD4 clonotypes.

The V and J ends lost 3 bases and 2 bases, in that order; junction bases with no gene match: 10. The CDR3 consists of 19 residues. Germline assignment: CDR1 MGHRA and CDR2 YSYEKL. About this clone: As yet, its antigen is unknown.

Profiling relied on immunoSEQ multiplex PCR, and the TCRdb table lists in-frame clones only, not all of them. The table includes around 1.1 million clones, 60% to 85% detected once. This chain links TRBV4-1 with TRBJ2-3; 14 bases align to TRBD2. Sequences were obtained from memory CD4+ T cells from PBMCs. Subset reported: CD45RA-negative fraction. This sequence was found in a man younger than 35 in good health. Some clones in this sample may be carry-over from other donors' samples. In nucleotides, the CDR3 is TGCGCCAGCAGCCAGGCTCCGGGACTAGCGGGAGTAGACACAGATACGCAGTATTTT. Protein product: CASSQAPGLAGVDTDTQYF.